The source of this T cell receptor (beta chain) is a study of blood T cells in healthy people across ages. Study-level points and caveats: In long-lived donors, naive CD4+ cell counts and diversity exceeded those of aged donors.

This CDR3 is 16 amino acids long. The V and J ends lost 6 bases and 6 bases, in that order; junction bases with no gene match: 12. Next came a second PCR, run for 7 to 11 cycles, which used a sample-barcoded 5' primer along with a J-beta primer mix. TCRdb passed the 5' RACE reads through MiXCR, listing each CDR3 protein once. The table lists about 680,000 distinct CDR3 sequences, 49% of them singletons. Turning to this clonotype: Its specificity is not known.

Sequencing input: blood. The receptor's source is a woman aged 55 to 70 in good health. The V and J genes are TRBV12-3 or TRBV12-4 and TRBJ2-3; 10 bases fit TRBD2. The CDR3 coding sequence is TGTGCCAGCAGGACGGCGGCACTAGCGGGATTGGATACGCAGTATTTT. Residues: CASRTAALAGLDTQYF.